The 9 T cell receptor beta chains below come from one sample, sequenced in a study of response to subunit inactivated influenza vaccine. Using its own MiXCR run on the RT-PCR reads, TCRdb lists one record per CDR3 protein. Among fewer than 800,000 distinct CDR3 sequences, 15% to 17% were seen once, and the ten largest hold 9.5% to 13%. This specimen was PBMCs from blood, taken 11 to 12 days after vaccination. Receptors were obtained from a man in his fifties who received an inactivated influenza vaccine.

The V gene is TRBV5-1, the J gene TRBJ1-2, with D perhaps matching TRBD1 (6 bases). The V end lost 4 bases, the J end lost 7 bases, and 20 bases lay between the germline ends. This CDR3 is built from 15 residues. CDR1 and CDR2 (germline): SGHRS, YFSETQ. CDR3 amino acids: CASSPGGTTPGGYTF. The DNA for the CDR3 is TGCGCCAGCAGCCCGGGTGGGACAACACCGGGTGGCTACACCTTC.

This clonotype was observed a few times. J is TRBJ2-5 and V is TRBV5-1, with TRBD1 as a possible D gene (6 bases). Trimming shortened V by 0 bases and J by 2 bases, and 11 bases separated the two germline ends. The CDR3 extends over 15 amino acids. CDR1 and CDR2 (germline): SGHRS, YFSETQ. CDR3: CASSLAGEGQETQYF. CDR3 coding DNA: TGCGCCAGCAGCTTGGCAGGGGAAGGGCAAGAGACCCAGTACTTC. Combining the CDR3 with reference TRBV5-1 and TRBJ2-5 gives the whole variable domain KAGVTQTPRYLIKTRGQQVTLSCSPISGHRSVSWYQQTPGQGLQFLFEYFSETQRNKGNFPGRFSGRQFSNSRSEMNVSTLELGDSALYLCASSLAGEGQETQYFGPGTRLLVL.

This clonotype was seen more than once but under ten times. This chain uses TRBV28 with TRBJ2-3; D unresolved. Germline V lookup: CDR1 MDHEN, CDR2 SYDVKM. The length of the CDR3 is 15 residues. The ends were cut back, 3 bases at V and 0 bases at J, with 10 bases in the middle. The CDR3: CASSLGSRSTDTQYF. The CDR3 nucleotides are TGTGCCAGCAGTTTGGGTAGCCGTAGCACAGATACGCAGTATTTT.

This clonotype was recorded a few times. The chain has TRBV12-3 or TRBV12-4 and TRBJ2-7, with 12 positions matching TRBD2. The V gene end was trimmed by 0 bases and the J gene end by 2 bases; junction bases not matched to a gene: 2. The CDR3 has 16 amino acids. The CDR3 here is CASSLASSGRAYEQYF. CDR3 nucleotides: TGTGCCAGCAGTTTAGCCTCTAGCGGGAGGGCCTACGAGCAGTACTTC.

A few counts support this clonotype. The V gene is TRBV27, the J gene TRBJ1-1; 7 bases are a match to TRBD1. CDR3 length equals 18 residues. In germline, CDR1 is MNHEY, CDR2 SMNVEV (reference sequence). V dropped 6 bases and J dropped 2; count of bases not matched to a gene: 18. The CDR3 reads CASRYRGWGIRDNTEAFF. CDR3 DNA: TGTGCCAGCAGGTACAGGGGTTGGGGCATAAGGGACAACACTGAAGCTTTCTTT.

This clonotype was seen only a few times. This sequence joins TRBV5-5 and TRBJ1-1, with 7 bases aligning to TRBD1. V was pared by 2 bases and J by 2 bases, with 6 bases of the junction left unmatched. The CDR3 loop spans 15 amino acids. The germline V gene encodes CDR1 SGHKS and CDR2 YYEKEE (reference sequence). Here the CDR3 reads CASSFQDRTNTEAFF. The CDR3 region has the DNA TGTGCCAGCAGCTTTCAGGACAGGACTAACACTGAAGCTTTCTTT. Drawing the rest from reference TRBV5-5 and TRBJ1-1, the complete variable domain is DAGVTQSPTHLIKTRGQQVTLRCSPISGHKSVSWYQQVLGQGPQFIFQYYEKEERGRGNFPDRFSARQFPNYSSELNVNALLLGDSALYLCASSFQDRTNTEAFFGQGTRLTVV.

The chain uses TRBV29-1 and TRBJ2-1; 7 nucleotides line up with TRBD2. The CDR3 has 13 amino acids. In germline, CDR1 is SQVTM, CDR2 ANQGSEA. Germline trimming cut 6 bases from V and 2 bases from J; bases unmatched to any gene: 4. The CDR3 nucleotides are TGCAGCGTCTCGAGCGGGACCTACAATGAGCAGTTCTTC. Its protein is CSVSSGTYNEQFF.

This clonotype was seen at least ten times. This sequence joins TRBV7-2 and TRBJ2-1; D is uncertain. The CDR3 has 15 residues. Trimming removed 2 bases from V and 4 bases from J, with 12 bases in between. Germline V gene lookup returns CDR1 SGHTA and CDR2 FQGNSA. This chain's CDR3 is CASSLNEAGYNEQFF. Written as DNA, the CDR3 is TGTGCCAGCAGCTTAAATGAGGCCGGGTACAATGAGCAGTTCTTC.

The chain employs TRBV30 and TRBJ2-7, with D perhaps TRBD1 or TRBD2 (6 bases each). The CDR3 runs to 12 residues. With 4 bases removed from V and 2 bases from J, the gap between germline ends came to 9 bases. From germline, CDR1 is GTSNPN and CDR2 SVGIG (reference sequence). The CDR3 DNA is TGTGCCTGGATAGGGGGGCCCTACGAGCAGTACTTC. This sequence encodes CAWIGGPYEQYF.